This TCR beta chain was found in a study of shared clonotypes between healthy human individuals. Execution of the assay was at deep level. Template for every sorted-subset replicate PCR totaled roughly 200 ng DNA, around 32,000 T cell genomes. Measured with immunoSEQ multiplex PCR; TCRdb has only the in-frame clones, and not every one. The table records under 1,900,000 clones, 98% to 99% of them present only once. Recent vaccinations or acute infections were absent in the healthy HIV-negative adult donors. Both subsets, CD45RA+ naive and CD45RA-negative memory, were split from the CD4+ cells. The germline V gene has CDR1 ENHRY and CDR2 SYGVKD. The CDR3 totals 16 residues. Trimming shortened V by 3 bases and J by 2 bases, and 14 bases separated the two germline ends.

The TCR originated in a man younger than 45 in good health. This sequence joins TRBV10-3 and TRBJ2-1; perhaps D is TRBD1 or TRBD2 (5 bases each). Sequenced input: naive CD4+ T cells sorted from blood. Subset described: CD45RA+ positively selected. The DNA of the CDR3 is TGTGCCATCAGTGACGTACGGGACGGAACCTACAATGAGCAGTTCTTC. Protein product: CAISDVRDGTYNEQFF.